This TCR beta chain was observed in a study of cytomegalovirus exposure and HLA in healthy donors. PCR primers comprised 60 Vbeta and 13 Jbeta primers. TCRdb's copy holds only in-frame clones and misses some; the assay was immunoSEQ multiplex PCR. This listing includes around 65,000 clones. Per the germline V gene, CDR1 is GTSNPN and CDR2 is SVGIG (reference sequence). The CDR3 consists of 14 residues. V was trimmed by 4 bases and J by 2 bases, leaving 15 bases between them. Comment on this clone: The antigen remains unidentified.

Broader study findings: Sequencing had likely introduced a cluster of highly shared sequence variants as an artifact. The authors later found HLA-associated TCR beta chains more clonally expanded than equally common others. As a later analysis showed, a missense DCLRE1C variant was linked to trimming of TCR beta V- and J-genes. In a later analysis, 15,000 to 20,000 TCR beta sequences were associated with HLA alleles at 0.05 false discovery rate.

The specimen sequenced was PBMCs. The receptor comes from a young man in good health and CMV-seropositive. V usage is TRBV30 and J usage is TRBJ2-7, with a weak D call TRBD2 (5 bases). CDR3 amino acids: CAWNSQLSAYEQYF. DNA for the CDR3: TGTGCCTGGAACAGCCAGCTTAGCGCCTACGAGCAGTACTTC.